Below, one T cell receptor (beta chain) is given with its context. This clonotype was detected only a few times. The antigen it binds to is not known. No base qualities exist here, and no much larger clone lies one base off it. This record belongs to a study of early T cells in non-severe SARS-CoV-2 infection (TCRdb year 2021). Concerning the study at large: Because TCR sequencing relied on bulk RNA taken from unsorted whole blood, pairing of alpha and beta chains was not possible. What the study reported, not specific to this receptor: Matching against VDJdb was skewed toward anti-spike CD8 responses, likely underestimated virus-specific expansions, and missed private and CD4 specificities.

A case-control design nested within a healthcare worker cohort in London, UK, was used, with weekly nasopharyngeal swab PCR tests and blood sampling performed. Healthcare workers were recruited between 23 and 31 March 2020, during the week of the UK lockdown, and were followed weekly for up to roughly 16 weeks. Preparation of the library involved 5' RACE. Sequencing was performed on a NextSeq 500. The TCR library protocol attached unique molecular identifiers to individual cDNA molecules to correct for sequencing error and PCR bias. Sequencing covered both TCR alpha and beta chains, and within each sample the abundances of alpha and beta sequences were tightly co-correlated. The published analysis was carried out like this. V gene, J gene and CDR3 annotation of TCR sequences was performed with Decombinator V4. TCRs were defined as expanded if a significant change between any two time points was detected under a Poisson model with p below 0.0001. Abundances of TCRs were expressed as counts per million after normalisation to the total number of TCRs sequenced in each sample. A search of VDJdb, accessed on 1 November 2021, was run for TCRs annotated to CMV, EBV and SARS-CoV-2, with TCRs annotated for multiple antigens excluded. The raw public reads went through TCRdb reprocessing: fastp at Q25, MiXCR clone calling, in-frame beta chains kept. Merged by CDR3 protein, the rows form single entries marked with the most common genes and DNA. The V and J calls reflect TCRdb's pipeline rather than the authors' work. The sample table contains tens of thousands of distinct CDR3 sequences; only one count was recorded for approximately 15% of them. In total, the top ten clones hold 1.4% of the sample.

Sequencing was carried out using whole blood. The receptor comes from an adult who was a healthcare worker with PCR-confirmed SARS-CoV-2 infection or an uninfected control (not recorded which).

The encoded CDR3 is CSARGAVTSYEQYF. The nucleotides read TGCAGTGCTAGAGGGGCCGTGACCTCCTACGAGCAGTACTTC. Recombination connected TRBV20-1 to TRBJ2-7; too little of a D gene remains to name it. In the germline V gene (reference sequence), CDR1 corresponds to DFQATT and CDR2 to SNEGSKA. From its cysteine to its phenylalanine, the CDR3 spans 14 amino acids. The kept DNA is CDR3 alone, 42 bases in frame from the first base. V gives up 1 base and J gives up 0 bases, and the segment between their germline ends measures 10 bases.